These 5 T cell receptor beta chains came from one sample sequenced in a study of control samples from healthy donors and cancer patients. Libraries were prepared by immunoSEQ multiplex PCR; TCRdb keeps only in-frame clonotypes and omits some of them. The sample yields approximately 160,000 clones, around nine tenths seen once. Input material: blood. These receptor sequences come from a woman between 25 and 40 years old in good health.

CDR3 region: CASSLSQDQYF. The CDR3 DNA is TGTGCCAGCAGTTTATCTCAGGATCAGTACTTC. This rearrangement joins TRBV12-3 or TRBV12-4 to TRBJ2-7; D is uncertain. Trimming took off 2 bases at V and 10 bases at J, with 9 bases between the two ends. The CDR3 loop spans 11 amino acids.

V is TRBV9 and J is TRBJ2-7, with D tentatively TRBD2 (6 bases). Germline loops: CDR1 SGDLS, CDR2 YYNGEE. There are 15 residues in the CDR3. Trimming cost V 0 bases and J 1 base, with 11 bases left between them. CDR3 region: CASSVDGSGSYEQYF. CDR3 sequence (DNA): TGTGCCAGCAGCGTAGACGGGAGCGGGTCCTACGAGCAGTACTTC. Complete variable domain (other parts from reference TRBV9 and TRBJ2-7): DSGVTQTPKHLITATGQRVTLRCSPRSGDLSVYWYQQSLDQGLQFLIQYYNGEERAKGNILERFSAQQFPDLHSELNLSSLELGDSALYFCASSVDGSGSYEQYFGPGTRLTVT.

The V and J genes are TRBV18 and TRBJ2-7, with 14 bases that match TRBD2. CDR3 size: 16 residues. V lost 0 bases and J lost 5; bases outside the gene matches: 3. The germline V gene encodes CDR1 KGHSH and CDR2 LQKENI. CDR3: CASSPPGTSGGHEQYF. The CDR3 DNA reads as TGTGCCAGCTCACCACCCGGGACTAGCGGGGGCCACGAGCAGTACTTC.

The chain couples TRBV18 to TRBJ1-4, with 11 positions matching TRBD1. J was trimmed by 0 bases and V by 3 bases; bases with no gene match: 3. CDR1 KGHSH and CDR2 LQKENI come from the germline V gene. This CDR3 spans 17 amino acids. The DNA of the CDR3 is TGTGCCAGCTCACCTTTGGGACAGGGGGCAACTAATGAAAAACTGTTTTTT. Translating it yields CASSPLGQGATNEKLFF.

This clone was recorded once. The chain combines TRBV29-1 with TRBJ1-2; 9 bases fit TRBD1. Germline values: CDR1 SQVTM, CDR2 ANQGSEA. Trimming at V came to 0 bases and at J to 7 bases, leaving 6 bases not matched to a gene. CDR3 length: 14 residues. The CDR3 sequence: CSVEDEDRGGGYTF. CDR3 nucleotides: TGCAGCGTTGAAGACGAGGACAGGGGAGGTGGCTACACCTTC. Drawing the rest from reference TRBV29-1 and TRBJ1-2, the complete variable domain is SAVISQKPSRDICQRGTSLTIQCQVDSQVTMMFWYRQQPGQSLTLIATANQGSEATYESGFVIDKFPISRPNLTFSTLTVSNMSPEDSSIYLCSVEDEDRGGGYTFGSGTRLTVV.